This note documents a single T cell receptor (beta chain) sequence. In the original analysis: Researchers report that nucleated cell counts were estimated from reference gene primer amplification. Only in-frame clones appear in the TCRdb table, and some are missing; sequencing was by immunoSEQ multiplex PCR. V and J calls and clone size are copied from that table; D and trimming were computed from the DNA. This sample has some 140,000 clones, with roughly 84% found just once. With 2 bases clipped from V and 0 bases from J, the junction kept 4 bases outside the gene matches. CDR1 and CDR2 (germline): GTSNPN, SVGIG (reference sequence). The CDR3 loop spans 15 amino acids. The data are from a study of blood T cell repertoires in COVID-19. Study in general: COVID-19 samples from acute and convalescent phases originated in the United States, Italy and Spain.

Seattle's cohort entered during active infection and was followed longitudinally. The sample was peripheral blood. J is TRBJ2-1 and V is TRBV30, with 7 bases aligning to TRBD1. This clonotype originated in a woman aged 55-70 years with COVID-19, enrolled during active disease. The CDR3 is CAWSRGGSSYNEQFF. Written as DNA, the CDR3 is TGTGCCTGGAGTCGAGGGGGCAGCTCCTACAATGAGCAGTTCTTC.